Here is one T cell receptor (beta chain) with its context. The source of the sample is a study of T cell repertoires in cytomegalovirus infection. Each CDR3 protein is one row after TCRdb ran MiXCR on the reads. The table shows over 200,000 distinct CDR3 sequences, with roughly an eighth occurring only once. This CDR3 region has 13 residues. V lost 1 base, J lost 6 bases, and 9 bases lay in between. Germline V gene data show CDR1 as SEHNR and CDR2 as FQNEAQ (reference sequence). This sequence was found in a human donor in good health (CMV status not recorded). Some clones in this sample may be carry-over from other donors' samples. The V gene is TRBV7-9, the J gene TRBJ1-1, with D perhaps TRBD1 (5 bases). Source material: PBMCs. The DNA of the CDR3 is TGTGCCAGCAGCTTAGATCGGGGGGCTGAAGCTTTCTTT. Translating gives CASSLDRGAEAFF. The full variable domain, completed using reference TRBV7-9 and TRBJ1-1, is DTGVSQNPRHKITKRGQNVTFRCDPISEHNRLYWYRQTLGQGPEFLTYFQNEAQLEKSRLLSDRFSAERPKGSFSTLEIQRTEQGDSAMYLCASSLDRGAEAFFGQGTRLTVV.